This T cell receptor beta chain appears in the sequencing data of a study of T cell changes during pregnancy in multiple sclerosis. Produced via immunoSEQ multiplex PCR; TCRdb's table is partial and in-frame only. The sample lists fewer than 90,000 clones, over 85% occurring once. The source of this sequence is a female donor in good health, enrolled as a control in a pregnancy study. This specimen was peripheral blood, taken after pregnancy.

The CDR3, as DNA: TGTGCCAGCAGTGACCGGACTAGCGGGACTACGGGGAATGAGCAGTTCTTC. Its protein product is CASSDRTSGTTGNEQFF. This chain connects TRBV25-1 to TRBJ2-1, with 12 bases lining up with TRBD2. J lost 7 bases, V lost 3 bases, and 10 bases had no gene match. This CDR3 comprises 17 residues. Per germline, CDR1 MGHDK and CDR2 SYGVNS.